This T cell receptor beta chain stems from a study of identical twins. From the 5' RACE reads, TCRdb called clonotypes with MiXCR, one entry per CDR3 protein. The top ten clones hold around 0.95% of a sample with about 660,000 distinct CDR3 sequences, more than 6.5% of them seen once. Findings and limits, study-wide: Out-of-frame beta chain sequences displayed weaker excess sharing between twins.

For this clonotype: Its antigen is currently unknown. Sequence at one end of the junction differs from germline and may be a read error.

A further study also used this sample, focusing on yellow fever vaccine responses in identical twins.

This TCR derives from a woman aged 18-29 years in good health. What was sequenced was PBMCs.

CDR3 nucleotides: TGTGCCACCAGCAGAGATCATGGGACCAGCTCCTACAATAAGCAGTTCTTC. It translates to CATSRDHGTSSYNKQFF. This sequence joins TRBV15 and TRBJ2-1; D could derive from TRBD1 or TRBD2 (5 bases each). This CDR3 contains 17 residues. CDR1 and CDR2 (germline): LNHNV, YYDKDF (reference sequence).